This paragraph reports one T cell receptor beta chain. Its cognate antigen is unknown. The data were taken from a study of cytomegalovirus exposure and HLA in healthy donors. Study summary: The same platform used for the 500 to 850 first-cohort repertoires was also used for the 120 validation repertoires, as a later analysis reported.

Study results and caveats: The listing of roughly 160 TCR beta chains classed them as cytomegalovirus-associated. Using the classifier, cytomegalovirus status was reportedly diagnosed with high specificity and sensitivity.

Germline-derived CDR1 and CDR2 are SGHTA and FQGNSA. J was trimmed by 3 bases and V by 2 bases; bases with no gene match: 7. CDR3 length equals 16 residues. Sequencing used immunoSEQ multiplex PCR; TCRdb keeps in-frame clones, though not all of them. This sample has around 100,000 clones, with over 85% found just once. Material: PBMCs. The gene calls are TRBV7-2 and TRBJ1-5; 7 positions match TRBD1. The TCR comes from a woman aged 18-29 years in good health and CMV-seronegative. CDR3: CASSLYWDSSNQPQHF. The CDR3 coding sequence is TGTGCCAGCAGCTTATATTGGGACAGTTCCAATCAGCCCCAGCATTTT.